The 13 T cell receptor beta chains reported below all come from one sample, sequenced in a study of T cell clones after liver transplantation. Repertoires were generated with immunoSEQ multiplex PCR, while TCRdb's copy carries only in-frame clones and drops some. In the table there are more than 95,000 clones, approximately 78% of which are singletons. This specimen consisted of CD4+ T cells from blood, obtained before liver transplant. These receptor sequences come from a human donor who received a liver transplant.

The rearrangement links TRBV5-6 to TRBJ2-1; D tentatively reads TRBD1 or TRBD2 (7 bases each). The CDR3 covers 18 residues. Germline V gives CDR1 SGHDT, CDR2 YYEEEE. The germline V and J ends were trimmed by 4 bases and 2 bases, with 22 bases remaining between them. DNA for the CDR3: TGTGCCAGCAGCCGGACAGGAGATCAGCGGGATCCCTACAATGAGCAGTTCTTC. Translation gives CASSRTGDQRDPYNEQFF.

This clone was observed once. The V gene is TRBV18, the J gene TRBJ1-1; D is undetermined. The CDR3 is 15 residues long. Germline CDR1 reads KGHSH; CDR2 reads LQKENI. With 3 bases removed from V and 6 bases from J, the gap between germline ends came to 17 bases. The CDR3: CASSPRGQAQPEAFF. Written as DNA, the CDR3 is TGTGCCAGCTCACCCCGCGGGCAGGCTCAGCCTGAAGCTTTCTTT.

The rearrangement uses TRBV7-9 and TRBJ1-4; the D gene is possibly TRBD1 (5 bases). Looked up from germline, CDR1 is SEHNR and CDR2 is FQNEAQ (reference sequence). The CDR3 length is 14 residues. Trimming took 5 bases from V and 4 from J, leaving 11 bases between them. The CDR3 DNA reads as TGTGCCAGCAGCCAACAGGAACTTAATGAAAAACTGTTTTTT. Translation gives CASSQQELNEKLFF.

This clone was found a few times. The V call is TRBV7-7, the J call TRBJ2-2; D may be TRBD2 (7 bases). This CDR3 comprises 14 residues. CDR1 is SSHAT and CDR2 is FNYEAQ in the germline V gene (reference sequence). Trimming removed 5 bases at V and 6 bases at J, with 13 bases between. The CDR3 is CASSKGGSAGELFF. Here the CDR3 DNA reads TGTGCCAGCAGCAAGGGGGGGTCCGCCGGGGAGCTGTTTTTT.

The chain combines TRBV5-1 with TRBJ1-1; 9 positions match TRBD1. CDR1 and CDR2 from the germline V gene are SGHRS and YFSETQ. J lost 0 bases, V lost 0 bases, and 3 bases had no gene match. This CDR3 is 16 amino acids long. CDR3 sequence reads: CASSLDGTGLNTEAFF. DNA for the CDR3: TGCGCCAGCAGCTTGGATGGGACAGGGCTGAACACTGAAGCTTTCTTT.

With regard to this clone: The junction shows a germline mismatch at one end, possibly a read error. The chain is built from TRBV18 and TRBJ1-1, with TRBD1 as a possible D gene (5 bases). The CDR3 loop spans 15 amino acids. The germline V gene has CDR1 KGHSH and CDR2 LQKENI. This CDR3 is CASSGGRGMNTEAFF. CDR3 sequence (DNA): TGTGCCAGCTCGGGGGGAAGGGGAATGAATACTGAAGCTTTCTTT. The whole variable domain, filled in from reference TRBV18 and TRBJ1-1, reads NAGVMQNPRHLVRRRGQEARLRCSPMKGHSHVYWYRQLPEEGLKFMVYLQKENIIDESGMPKERFSAEFPKEGPSILRIQQVVRGDSAAYFCASSGGRGMNTEAFFGQGTRLTVV.

The genes are TRBV18 and TRBJ2-7; D is tentatively TRBD1 or TRBD2 (7 bases each). Trimming pared 8 bases from V and 4 bases from J, leaving 18 bases between. Germline-derived CDR1 and CDR2 are KGHSH and LQKENI. The CDR3 totals 14 residues. The CDR3 DNA is TGTGCCAGCCGGCTAACAGGGGAGGGGTACGAGCAGTACTTC. Its protein product is CASRLTGEGYEQYF.

The genes are TRBV6-1 and TRBJ2-7, with 9 bases lining up with TRBD1. The CDR3 sequence is 15 residues long. The germline V gene encodes CDR1 MNHNS and CDR2 SASEGT. V gave up 9 bases and J gave up 3 bases; unmatched junction bases: 12. The CDR3 loop is CASWGGQGRSYEQYF. The CDR3 nucleotides are TGTGCCAGTTGGGGGGGACAGGGAAGAAGCTACGAGCAGTACTTC.

This clone was found a few times. The rearrangement uses TRBV18 and TRBJ2-1; D gene unclear. Trimming stripped 5 bases from V and 14 bases from J, with 16 bases between. The CDR3 sequence is 12 residues long. CDR1 and CDR2 (germline): KGHSH, LQKENI. As DNA, the CDR3 is TGTGCCAGCTCAACCCCGGGCCGAACAGAGTTCTTC. This gives the protein CASSTPGRTEFF.

The chain carries TRBV19 and TRBJ2-2; a possible D gene is TRBD1 (5 bases). V was clipped by 7 bases and J by 0 bases, with 15 bases between them. Germline V gene lookup returns CDR1 LNHDA and CDR2 SQIVND (reference sequence). This CDR3 has 16 amino acids. CDR3 in DNA: TGTGCCAGTATCCGGCAGGGTTGGGCGAACACCGGGGAGCTGTTTTTT. This codes for CASIRQGWANTGELFF.

V is TRBV7-2 and J is TRBJ2-7; D possibly corresponds to TRBD2 (5 bases). The germline V gene encodes CDR1 SGHTA and CDR2 FQGNSA. This CDR3 spans 14 amino acids. V dropped 5 bases and J dropped 2 bases, with 13 bases sitting between them. The CDR3 loop reads CASSGGGFTYEQYF. The CDR3 bases are TGTGCCAGCAGCGGTGGAGGATTTACCTACGAGCAGTACTTC.

The chain couples TRBV27 to TRBJ1-5; D is uncertain. Germline V gene sequence: CDR1 MNHEY, CDR2 SMNVEV (reference sequence). Trimming took 5 bases from V and 2 from J, leaving 13 bases between them. This CDR3 contains 15 residues. CDR3 sequence reads: CASSPDGWGNQPQHF. The CDR3 DNA reads as TGTGCCAGCAGTCCAGACGGCTGGGGCAATCAGCCCCAGCATTTT.

Only a few counts were recorded for this clone. The rearrangement links TRBV7-9 to TRBJ1-5, with TRBD1 matching 8 bases. Germline V gene data show CDR1 as SEHNR and CDR2 as FQNEAQ (reference sequence). This CDR3 is built from 13 residues. V shed 5 bases and J 5 bases; nucleotides not matched to a gene: 2. CDR3 coding DNA: TGTGCCAGCAGCCAGACAGGGGATCAGCCCCAGCATTTT. The encoded protein is CASSQTGDQPQHF.